What follows are 27 T cell receptor beta chains derived from one specimen sequenced in a study of PD-L1 blockade in urothelial cancer. Described time point: peripheral blood 6 weeks after treatment start. Profiling relied on immunoSEQ multiplex PCR, and the TCRdb table lists in-frame clones only, not all of them. The sample yields about 91,000 clones, over 80% seen once. Sequencing used PBMCs, obtained around atezolizumab (anti-PD-L1) treatment. These receptors were taken from a man aged 65 to 85 with urothelial cancer.

This clone was seen only once. This rearrangement joins TRBV9 to TRBJ1-1; 10 nucleotides line up with TRBD1. The CDR3 sequence is 14 residues long. Trimming took 0 bases from V and 10 from J; bases not matched to a gene: 6. CDR1 is SGDLS, CDR2 YYNGEE, per germline. The CDR3 DNA is TGTGCCAGCAGCGTAGACTTGACAGGGGGCGCAGCTTTCTTT. Its translation: CASSVDLTGGAAFF.

CDR3 loop: CSVDSLLRGRDYGYTF. The CDR3 DNA follows: TGCAGCGTTGACTCCCTCCTCCGGGGGAGGGACTATGGCTACACCTTC. The J gene is TRBJ1-2, the V gene TRBV29-1; tentatively, D is TRBD1 (5 bases). V lost 3 bases and J 3 bases, leaving 20 bases between the germline ends. The CDR3 extends over 16 amino acids. Germline values: CDR1 SQVTM, CDR2 ANQGSEA.

As DNA, the CDR3 is TGCGCCAGCAGCCTGACTAGCGGGGCCCTAAACATTCAGTACTTC. Translated, it gives CASSLTSGALNIQYF. The rearrangement joins TRBV5-1 to TRBJ2-4, with 11 bases identical to TRBD2. V was pared by 4 bases and J by 6 bases, with 6 bases of the junction left unmatched. Germline V gene data show CDR1 as SGHRS and CDR2 as YFSETQ. This CDR3 region has 15 residues.

The chain uses TRBV19 and TRBJ2-7, with 10 positions matching TRBD1. This CDR3 has 13 amino acids. From germline, CDR1 is LNHDA and CDR2 SQIVND (reference sequence). The V gene end was trimmed by 6 bases and the J gene end by 4 bases; junction bases not matched to a gene: 3. The CDR3 is CASSWDRGYEQYF. DNA of the CDR3: TGTGCCAGTAGCTGGGACAGGGGATACGAGCAGTACTTC.

V gene TRBV7-6 combines with J gene TRBJ2-1, with 11 bases that match TRBD2. CDR3 size: 15 residues. Germline lookup yields CDR1 SGHVS and CDR2 FNYEAQ. Unmatched junction bases numbered 7, after V lost 4 bases and J lost 8 bases. The CDR3 nucleotides are TGTGCCAGCAGCTCTGGGGTAGCGGGGGGGTATGAGCAGTTCTTC. Its protein product is CASSSGVAGGYEQFF.

The J gene is TRBJ2-1, the V gene TRBV15; 11 bases match TRBD2. J gave up 6 bases and V 1 base, and 11 bases lay outside the gene matches. The CDR3 is 18 residues long. In germline, CDR1 is LNHNV, CDR2 YYDKDF (reference sequence). CDR3 nucleotides: TGTGCCACCAGCAGAGGGCCTCTAGCGGGGGGATCCCTCAATGAGCAGTTCTTC. Its translation is CATSRGPLAGGSLNEQFF. The full variable domain, in which reference TRBV15 and TRBJ2-1 provide the parts outside the CDR3, is DAMVIQNPRYQVTQFGKPVTLSCSQTLNHNVMYWYQQKSSQAPKLLFHYYDKDFNNEADTPDNFQSRRPNTSFCFLDIRSPGLGDTAMYLCATSRGPLAGGSLNEQFFGPGTRLTVL.

The gene calls are TRBV28 and TRBJ1-1; perhaps TRBD1 as D (5 bases). CDR1 is MDHEN, CDR2 SYDVKM, per germline. The CDR3 consists of 15 residues. V gave up 4 bases and J gave up 5 bases, with 17 bases separating them. CDR3 nucleotide sequence: TGTGCCAGCAGTTCAGGCCAGGGAATCAAAACTGAAGCTTTCTTT. It encodes CASSSGQGIKTEAFF. The full variable domain, rest sourced from reference TRBV28 and TRBJ1-1, is DVKVTQSSRYLVKRTGEKVFLECVQDMDHENMFWYRQDPGLGLRLIYFSYDVKMKEKGDIPEGYSVSREKKERFSLILESASTNQTSMYLCASSSGQGIKTEAFFGQGTRLTVV.

The rearrangement links TRBV5-4 to TRBJ2-3; 7 nucleotides line up with TRBD1. CDR1 SGHNT and CDR2 YYREEE come from the germline V gene (reference sequence). Trimming took 0 bases from V and 5 from J; bases not matched to a gene: 3. CDR3 size: 14 residues. The CDR3 region is CASSLEQGIDTQYF. CDR3 bases: TGTGCCAGCAGCTTGGAACAGGGGATAGATACGCAGTATTTT.

This clone was found a few times. This chain uses TRBV11-1 with TRBJ1-1, with TRBD1 identical over 8 bases. CDR1 and CDR2 (germline): SGHAT, FQDESV (reference sequence). The CDR3 sequence is 15 residues long. Trimming cost V 1 base and J 4 bases; bases outside gene matches: 5. CDR3 coding DNA: TGTGCCAGCAGCTTAGACCAGGGGGCTGGCACTGAAGCTTTCTTT. Translated: CASSLDQGAGTEAFF.

CDR3 bases: TGTGCCAGCAGTGAAGCCAGGGGGGACTACAATGAGCAGTTCTTC. This gives the protein CASSEARGDYNEQFF. The gene calls are TRBV2 and TRBJ2-1; D might be TRBD1 (7 bases). Germline assignment: CDR1 SNHLY and CDR2 FYNNEI. The CDR3 contains 15 residues. V dropped 0 bases and J dropped 3 bases, with 9 bases sitting between them.

This chain uses TRBV10-3 with TRBJ1-1, with 7 bases fitting TRBD1. Germline lookup yields CDR1 ENHRY and CDR2 SYGVKD. The CDR3 runs 14 residues. V gave up 4 bases and J gave up 0 bases; unmatched junction bases: 2. CDR3 in DNA: TGTGCCATCAGTGGGGGACAGATGAACACTGAAGCTTTCTTT. The encoded protein is CAISGGQMNTEAFF.

This chain joins TRBV5-1 and TRBJ2-2; maybe TRBD1 (6 bases). Germline-derived CDR1 and CDR2 are SGHRS and YFSETQ. Trimming removed 3 bases at V and 3 bases at J, with 12 bases between. There are 15 residues in the CDR3. CDR3 protein: CASSWGTPDTGELFF. The CDR3 region has the DNA TGCGCCAGCAGCTGGGGGACACCAGACACCGGGGAGCTGTTTTTT.

This chain links TRBV5-6 with TRBJ1-1; weak D call: TRBD1 (5 bases). The CDR3 loop spans 16 amino acids. Germline V gene lookup returns CDR1 SGHDT and CDR2 YYEEEE. Between the trimmed V and J ends, which lost 4 bases and 7 bases, there was a span of 23 bases. The chain's CDR3 is CASSPAVIQVPGEAFF. The CDR3, as DNA: TGTGCCAGCAGCCCTGCCGTTATACAGGTTCCGGGTGAAGCTTTCTTT.

The rearrangement links TRBV4-1 to TRBJ2-2; a weak D match, TRBD2 (6 bases). V dropped 1 base and J dropped 6 bases, with 9 bases sitting between them. Germline lookup yields CDR1 MGHRA and CDR2 YSYEKL. The CDR3 is 14 amino acids. The CDR3 spells CASSQGGVSGELFF. The CDR3 bases are TGCGCCAGCAGCCAAGGCGGGGTTTCCGGGGAGCTGTTTTTT.

The rearrangement joins TRBV5-1 to TRBJ2-1, with 12 bases lining up with TRBD2. The CDR3 totals 17 residues. V lost 0 bases and J lost 7; bases outside the gene matches: 8. Germline V gene lookup returns CDR1 SGHRS and CDR2 YFSETQ. Written as DNA, the CDR3 is TGCGCCAGCAGCTTGGCGGCTAGCGGGGGGGCGGGAAATGAGCAGTTCTTC. This translates into CASSLAASGGAGNEQFF.

V is TRBV6-1 and J is TRBJ1-1; D is perhaps TRBD1 (5 bases). The CDR3 is 15 residues long. Germline CDR1 is MNHNS and CDR2 is SASEGT. Trimming pared 6 bases from V and 0 bases from J, leaving 14 bases between. The CDR3 loop is CASRTRQQMNTEAFF. CDR3 bases: TGTGCCAGCAGGACTCGACAGCAAATGAACACTGAAGCTTTCTTT.

A single count supports this clone. The V call is TRBV5-8, the J call TRBJ2-4; a weak D match, TRBD1 (6 bases). The V end was cut by 0 bases, the J end by 5 bases, with 12 bases between. This CDR3 comprises 15 residues. Germline assignment: CDR1 SGHTS and CDR2 YDEGEE. The CDR3 spells CASSLEGGGENIQYF. CDR3 DNA: TGTGCCAGCAGCTTGGAAGGGGGTGGTGAAAACATTCAGTACTTC.

This rearrangement joins TRBV4-1 to TRBJ1-2; no firm D call. The V end lost 4 bases, the J end lost 4 bases, and 13 bases lay between the germline ends. CDR1 and CDR2 from the germline V gene are MGHRA and YSYEKL. The CDR3 runs to 14 residues. As DNA, the CDR3 is TGCGCCAGCAGCCGTGAAGGGAGTTTCTATGGCTACACCTTC. This codes for CASSREGSFYGYTF.

This clone was seen only a few times. The V call is TRBV5-1, the J call TRBJ1-5; TRBD1 aligns across 10 bases. The CDR3 spans 16 residues. The germline V gene encodes CDR1 SGHRS and CDR2 YFSETQ. J gave up 3 bases and V 4 bases, and 7 bases lay outside the gene matches. The CDR3 protein is CASSVGTGALNQPQHF. Here the CDR3 DNA reads TGCGCCAGCAGCGTCGGGACAGGGGCCCTCAATCAGCCCCAGCATTTT.

The genes are TRBV2 and TRBJ2-3; 7 bases agree with TRBD1. Germline V lookup: CDR1 SNHLY, CDR2 FYNNEI. V was clipped by 5 bases and J by 2 bases; unmatched bases: 4. The CDR3 contains 14 residues. CDR3 protein: CASSRTGTTDTQYF. The CDR3 DNA sequence: TGTGCCAGCAGTAGGACAGGAACCACAGATACGCAGTATTTT.

The chain recombines TRBV6-5 with TRBJ2-1; 13 bases fit TRBD2. CDR3 size: 13 residues. Unmatched junction bases numbered 4, after V lost 7 bases and J lost 10 bases. Germline-derived CDR1 and CDR2 are MNHEY and SVGAGI. This CDR3 reads CASKTLAGGEQFF. The CDR3 nucleotides are TGTGCCAGCAAGACACTAGCGGGAGGGGAGCAGTTCTTC.

This clone was seen a few times. The rearrangement links TRBV29-1 to TRBJ2-4; 7 bases align to TRBD1. The germline V gene encodes CDR1 SQVTM and CDR2 ANQGSEA. The trim removed 6 bases at V and 8 bases at J, leaving 10 bases unmatched. CDR3 length: 13 residues. For the CDR3, the DNA is TGCAGCGTCACGGGACAGCCCAAGGACATTCAGTACTTC. This translates into CSVTGQPKDIQYF.

J is TRBJ1-1 and V is TRBV15; 8 bases map to TRBD1. Germline V lookup: CDR1 LNHNV, CDR2 YYDKDF (reference sequence). V shed 8 bases and J 0 bases; nucleotides not matched to a gene: 2. This CDR3 contains 13 residues. The CDR3 reads CATAGGVNTEAFF. The CDR3 DNA is TGTGCCACCGCAGGGGGCGTGAACACTGAAGCTTTCTTT.

This clone was counted between two and nine times. The chain is built from TRBV7-2 and TRBJ2-5, with 7 bases that match TRBD1. CDR1 and CDR2 (germline): SGHTA, FQGNSA. The CDR3 loop spans 16 amino acids. V lost 2 bases to trimming and J lost 0 bases; unmatched junction nucleotides: 6. As DNA, the CDR3 is TGTGCCAGCAGCTTACTAGACAGGGCCAACCAAGAGACCCAGTACTTC. Its protein product is CASSLLDRANQETQYF.

Points on this clone: The same CDR3 also results from other DNA sequences found in this sample. This chain joins TRBV2 and TRBJ1-2, with 7 bases that match TRBD1. Per germline, CDR1 SNHLY and CDR2 FYNNEI. There are 14 residues in the CDR3. Trimming at V came to 2 bases and at J to 4 bases, leaving 4 bases not matched to a gene. The CDR3 DNA follows: TGTGCCAGCAGTGAAAACAGGGGAAGCTATGGCTACACCTTC. Translated: CASSENRGSYGYTF.

The CDR3 region is CASSLALAANTDTQYF. CDR3 bases: TGCGCCAGCAGCTTGGCCCTAGCCGCGAACACAGATACGCAGTATTTT. V gene TRBV5-1 combines with J gene TRBJ2-3; tentatively, D is TRBD2 (5 bases). V lost 0 bases to trimming and J lost 2 bases, with 13 bases between them. This CDR3 has 16 residues. Looked up from germline, CDR1 is SGHRS and CDR2 is YFSETQ.

The genes are TRBV25-1 and TRBJ1-5; no clear D. Germline CDR1 reads MGHDK; CDR2 reads SYGVNS. With 3 bases removed from V and 4 bases from J, the gap between germline ends came to 13 bases. This CDR3 contains 15 residues. DNA for the CDR3: TGTGCCAGCAGTGAGCCCAACGGGGAAAATCAGCCCCAGCATTTT. It specifies CASSEPNGENQPQHF. Full variable domain (missing parts from reference TRBV25-1 and TRBJ1-5): EADIYQTPRYLVIGTGKKITLECSQTMGHDKMYWYQQDPGMELHLIHYSYGVNSTEKGDLSSESTVSRIRTEHFPLTLESARPSHTSQYLCASSEPNGENQPQHFGDGTRLSIL.